The sequence of this TCR beta chain was determined in a study of cytomegalovirus exposure and HLA in healthy donors. Study-level background: The early release's HLA-typed donors yielded 70 million to 85 million unique TCRs.

A word on this clone: The antigen remains unidentified.

Primers for the PCR totalled 60 Vbeta and 13 Jbeta. TCRdb keeps only in-frame clones here, not all; method: immunoSEQ multiplex PCR. The sample includes 70,000 or so clones. From germline, CDR1 is GTSNPN and CDR2 SVGIG (reference sequence). There are 13 residues in the CDR3. Germline trimming cut 5 bases from V and 6 bases from J; bases unmatched to any gene: 5. Study observations and caveats: Earlier analysis found most TCR beta V segments productive about 87% or about 30% of the time. V- and J-gene trimming of TCR beta was linked (in a later analysis) to a missense DCLRE1C variant.

The rearrangement uses TRBV30 and TRBJ1-4; the match to TRBD1 covers 8 bases. The sequence was obtained from a female donor in good health and CMV-seropositive. The sample consisted of PBMCs. DNA of the CDR3: TGTGCCTGGGGACAGGGAGATGATGAAAAACTGTTTTTT. Amino acid sequence: CAWGQGDDEKLFF.